This T cell receptor (beta chain) was observed in a study of T cell responses to AZD1222 COVID-19 vaccine. Study findings and constraints: Compared with day 0, the breadth and depth of the Spike-specific TCR repertoire rose significantly after two doses of AZD1222. Clonal diversity may have been underestimated, and the donors were mostly white British, with more females than males. Dominant at 160-218 and 743-854, vaccine-associated CD4 TCRs also spanned spike. The study reported that nearly half of spike-specific TCRs target unmutated variant regions.

The V end was cut by 0 bases, the J end by 0 bases, with 8 bases between. CDR3 length: 14 amino acids. CDR1 and CDR2 from the germline V gene are GTSNPN and SVGIG (reference sequence). Method: immunoSEQ multiplex PCR; TCRdb's copy keeps in-frame clones and lacks some. Among about 150,000 clones listed, about 92% were seen once. As regards this clone: Its antigen is currently unknown.

Here the sequenced sample was peripheral blood, taken 28 days after the second AZD1222 dose. The sequence came from an adult who received the AZD1222 COVID-19 vaccine. The rearrangement links TRBV30 to TRBJ1-1, with no clear D. As DNA, the CDR3 is TGTGCCTGGAGTGTAAGGTCGGTGAACACTGAAGCTTTCTTT. This translates into CAWSVRSVNTEAFF.